These T cell receptor beta chains were read from a single sample in a study of cytomegalovirus exposure and HLA in healthy donors. Sequencing used immunoSEQ multiplex PCR; TCRdb keeps in-frame clones, though not all of them. The sample yields roughly 150,000 clones, approximately 79% seen once. The sample was PBMCs. Every receptor here comes from a male donor in good health and CMV-seronegative. The CDR3 runs from the conserved cysteine through the conserved F or W. The D gene is left open where the match is weak. Part of the rows lack a size; the others show once, few, many or a class for expanded clones.

size	J	D	V	DNA	CDR3
.	TRBJ2-1	.	TRBV19	TGTGCCAGTAGTATACGCGAGAGCTCCTACAATGAGCAGTTCTTC	CASSIRESSYNEQFF
.	TRBJ1-1	.	TRBV5-5	TGTGCCAGCAGCTTGGGAAGGGGGAGAAACACTGAAGCTTTCTTT	CASSLGRGRNTEAFF
.	TRBJ2-2	TRBD1	TRBV9	TGTGCCAGCAGCGTGTTACAGGGGGCCACCGGGGAGCTGTTTTTT	CASSVLQGATGELFF
.	TRBJ2-1	.	TRBV10-2	TGCGCCAGCAGTGACCCACCCCAGGGGATCCACTACAATGAGCAGTTCTTC	CASSDPPQGIHYNEQFF
once	TRBJ2-7	.	TRBV6-5	TGTGCCAGCAGTTACTCGGGACTCCTTTTCTACGAGCAGTACTTC	CASSYSGLLFYEQYF
.	TRBJ2-7	TRBD1	TRBV15	TGTGCCACCCTCCGGGACAGGGGATTCGGCGAGCAGTACTTC	CATLRDRGFGEQYF
.	TRBJ2-2	.	TRBV7-6	TGTGCCAGCACCCACAGGGTATACGCCGGGGAGCTGTTTTTT	CASTHRVYAGELFF
.	TRBJ1-5	.	TRBV9	TGTGCCACCTTCCCCACTTCCAATCAGCCCCAGCATTTT	CATFPTSNQPQHF
.	TRBJ1-2	TRBD1	TRBV5-1	TGCGCCAGCACCTCCGGGACAGTCCTGGAACTTGGCTACACCTTC	CASTSGTVLELGYTF
.	TRBJ2-7	TRBD1	TRBV4-1	TGCGCCAGCAGCCACCGACAGGGGGCAGGGGAGCAGTACTTC	CASSHRQGAGEQYF
.	TRBJ1-2	.	TRBV19	TGTGCCAGTAGTTCACTCCCGGGACAAACTAACTATGGCTACACCTTC	CASSSLPGQTNYGYTF
.	TRBJ2-2	.	TRBV2	TGTGCCAGCAGTGAGAGATTTGTGGTCACCGGGGAGCTGTTTTTT	CASSERFVVTGELFF
.	TRBJ1-5	.	TRBV15	TGTGCCACCAGCAGAGATGCTGGGACACCCAATCAGCCCCAGCATTTT	CATSRDAGTPNQPQHF
.	TRBJ2-3	.	TRBV10-3	TGTGCCTCTCTTGTGAGACAGACAGATACGCAGTATTTT	CASLVRQTDTQYF
.	TRBJ1-4	TRBD1	TRBV7-6	TGTGCCAGCAGCTACCCCGGACAGGGTGAAAAACTGTTTTTT	CASSYPGQGEKLFF
.	TRBJ2-7	TRBD2	TRBV19	TGTGCCAGTAGTACCTCTCCCGGGGGGGCCATGAGGAACGAGCAGTACTTC	CASSTSPGGAMRNEQYF
.	TRBJ2-3	.	TRBV5-1	TGCGCCAGCAGCGGGCAGGTCACAGATACGCAGTATTTT	CASSGQVTDTQYF
.	TRBJ1-5	.	TRBV4-2	TGTGCCAGCAGCCAGGTCGGTAATAGCAATCAGCCCCAGCATTTT	CASSQVGNSNQPQHF
.	TRBJ2-7	TRBD1	TRBV27	TGTGCCAGCAGTAATACCCGACAGGGAATCAAGCAGTACTTC	CASSNTRQGIKQYF
.	TRBJ2-5	.	TRBV11-2	TGTGCCAGCAGCCCCCGGGGAGGAACGGAGACCCAGTACTTC	CASSPRGGTETQYF
.	TRBJ2-2	.	TRBV7-2	TGTGCCAGCAGCTTAGGAAGGTCGGTCCGAGGGACCGGGGAGCTGTTTTTT	CASSLGRSVRGTGELFF
.	TRBJ1-1	TRBD1	TRBV10-2	TGCGCCAGCAGCGGGACAGGCTCCTATTCGGCTGAAGCTTTCTTT	CASSGTGSYSAEAFF
.	TRBJ1-6	.	TRBV5-4	TGTGCCACGAACCGGGTCACTAATTCACCCCTCCACTTT	CATNRVTNSPLHF
.	TRBJ2-1	TRBD2	TRBV2	TGTGCCAGCAGTGATCGGGGGGGCCGGGGTGAGCAGTTCTTC	CASSDRGGRGEQFF
.	TRBJ1-2	.	TRBV28	TGTGCCAGCAGTACTACGGAATATGGCTACACCTTC	CASSTTEYGYTF
.	TRBJ1-6	TRBD1	TRBV6-5	TGTGCCAGCAGTTGGGGACAGTATAATTCACCCCTCCACTTT	CASSWGQYNSPLHF
.	TRBJ1-1	TRBD1	TRBV28	TGTGCCAGCAGACCGACAGGGGGGTACACTGAAGCTTTCTTT	CASRPTGGYTEAFF
.	TRBJ2-3	.	TRBV7-2	TGTGCCAGCAGCCACGAACGGTCGTCCGGTACGCAGTATTTT	CASSHERSSGTQYF
.	TRBJ2-1	.	TRBV30	TGTGCCTGGAGTGTACTGAACAATGAGCAGTTCTTC	CAWSVLNNEQFF
.	TRBJ2-2	.	TRBV30	TGTGCCTGGACCGTCGGGACCGGGGAGCTGTTTTTT	CAWTVGTGELFF
.	TRBJ1-2	TRBD1	TRBV6-6	TGTGCCAGCAGTGGGGGGACAGAGGGCTACACCTTC	CASSGGTEGYTF
.	TRBJ2-3	TRBD1	TRBV7-9	TGTGCCAGCAGCTTATCTGGGACAGGCACAGATACGCAGTATTTT	CASSLSGTGTDTQYF
.	TRBJ2-7	.	TRBV5-1	TGCGCCAGCAGCTTTTTCGGTGACAGTTTTTTTGGGTACGAGCAGTACTTC	CASSFFGDSFFGYEQYF
.	TRBJ1-2	.	TRBV6-5	TGTGCCAGCAGTTACCGGGTAGGTAACTATGGCTACACCTTC	CASSYRVGNYGYTF
.	TRBJ2-1	.	TRBV19	TGTGCCAGTAGTATTCTCACAGCCAACCCGTCCTACAATGAGCAGTTCTTC	CASSILTANPSYNEQFF
once	TRBJ1-4	.	TRBV6-5	TGTGCCAGCAGTTCCCAGGGTTTTGGTGAAAAACTGTTTTTT	CASSSQGFGEKLFF
few	TRBJ1-6	TRBD1	TRBV25-1	TGTGCCAGCCGAGGCGACAGGGGCAACAATTCACCCCTCCACTTT	CASRGDRGNNSPLHF
.	TRBJ1-4	.	TRBV25-1	TGTGCCAGCAGTGGGGTTCAAGGAACGGGTGGGAATGAAAAACTGTTTTTT	CASSGVQGTGGNEKLFF
.	TRBJ2-7	TRBD1	TRBV18	TGTGCCAGCTCACGCACTCGACCGGGACAGGGGGTTGACAACGGGCAGTACTTC	CASSRTRPGQGVDNGQYF
once	TRBJ2-3	.	TRBV29-1	TGCAGCGTTGTAATGACAGGACCCACCGGCACAGATACGCAGTATTTT	CSVVMTGPTGTDTQYF
.	TRBJ1-3	TRBD1	TRBV5-1	TGCGCCAGCAGCTTGGAGGGACAGAACACCATATATTTT	CASSLEGQNTIYF
.	TRBJ1-6	TRBD1	TRBV6-5	TGTGCCAGCAGTTCTCACAGGGGGCGCTTTTCACCCCTCCACTTT	CASSSHRGRFSPLHF
.	TRBJ2-7	TRBD2	TRBV4-1	TGCGCCAGCAGCCTTCGGACTAGCGGGGGGGAGGTTTACGAGCAGTACTTC	CASSLRTSGGEVYEQYF
.	TRBJ1-2	.	TRBV4-3	TGCGCCAGCAGCCAAGATCGAACAGGGTTCGGTGGCTACACCTTC	CASSQDRTGFGGYTF
.	TRBJ2-3	.	TRBV10-3	TGTGCCATCAGTGTTAATATAGATACGCAGTATTTT	CAISVNIDTQYF
.	TRBJ2-5	TRBD2	TRBV7-2	TGTGCCAGCAGCTTAGCCGGGGGGGCAAAAGAGACCCAGTACTTC	CASSLAGGAKETQYF
.	TRBJ1-4	.	TRBV5-1	TGCGCCAGCAGCCGAGGTCTGCAGGAGGTGGATGAAAAACTGTTTTTT	CASSRGLQEVDEKLFF
.	TRBJ1-6	TRBD1	TRBV18	TGTGCCAGCTCACGCCGGGACAGTAATTCACCCCTCCACTTT	CASSRRDSNSPLHF
once	TRBJ2-5	.	TRBV2	TGTGCCAGCCTGTCGCAGGGGGGAGAGACCCAGTACTTC	CASLSQGGETQYF
.	TRBJ2-1	TRBD2	TRBV4-1	TGCGCCAGCAGGGGTGAGTACGGCGGGGGAGGCAATGAGCAGTTCTTC	CASRGEYGGGGNEQFF
.	TRBJ1-2	.	TRBV7-9	TGTGCCAGCAGCTTTTTTGCAGGGGACGGGACTGGCTACACCTTC	CASSFFAGDGTGYTF
.	TRBJ1-2	.	TRBV2	TGTGCCAGCAGCGACCTTAGGGACACCTATGGCTACACCTTC	CASSDLRDTYGYTF
once	TRBJ1-1	.	TRBV5-6	TGTGCCAGCAGCTTCGACAGGTCTATTGGAGCTTTCTTT	CASSFDRSIGAFF
.	TRBJ1-2	TRBD1	TRBV6-1	TGTGCCAGCACCCCAGGGGGGCGTCCCTATGGCTACACCTTC	CASTPGGRPYGYTF
few	TRBJ2-7	TRBD1	TRBV5-1	TGCGCCAGCAGGGCAGGACAGGGAGGCTACGAGCAGTACTTC	CASRAGQGGYEQYF
.	TRBJ1-5	TRBD1	TRBV15	TGTGCCACCAGCAGAGATTTTGGGTTTAGGGACAGGGGAAATCAGCCCCAGCATTTT	CATSRDFGFRDRGNQPQHF
.	TRBJ2-5	.	TRBV2	TGTGCCAGCAGACCTACAGGGTATGAGACCCAGTACTTC	CASRPTGYETQYF